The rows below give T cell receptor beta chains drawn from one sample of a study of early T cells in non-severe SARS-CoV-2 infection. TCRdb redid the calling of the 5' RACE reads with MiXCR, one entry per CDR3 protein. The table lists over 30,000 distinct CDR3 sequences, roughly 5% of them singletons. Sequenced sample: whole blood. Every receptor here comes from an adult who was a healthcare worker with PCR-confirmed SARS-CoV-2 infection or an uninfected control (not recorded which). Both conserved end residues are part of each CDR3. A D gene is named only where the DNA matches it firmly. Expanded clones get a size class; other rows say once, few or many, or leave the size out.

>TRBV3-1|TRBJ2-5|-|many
TGTGCCAGCAGCCAAGACGTTCAGGGGACCCAGTACTTC
CASSQDVQGTQYF
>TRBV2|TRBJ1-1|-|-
TGTGCCAGCGGGCGGTACGGCGGGACTGAAGCTTTCTTT
CASGRYGGTEAFF
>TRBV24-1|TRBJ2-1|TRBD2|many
TGTGCCACCAGCAGACTAGCGGGAGGGCAGAATGAGCAGTTCTTC
CATSRLAGGQNEQFF
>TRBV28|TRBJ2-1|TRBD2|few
TGTGCCAGCAGTATTAGCGGGAGGGACGGGGAGCAGTTCTTC
CASSISGRDGEQFF
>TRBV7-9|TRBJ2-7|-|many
TGTGCCAGCAGCTTTGCAGCCTACGAGCAGTACTTC
CASSFAAYEQYF
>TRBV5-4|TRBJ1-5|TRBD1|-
TGTGCCAGCAGCAACAGGGGAGACGGGAGCAATCAGCCCCAGCATTTT
CASSNRGDGSNQPQHF
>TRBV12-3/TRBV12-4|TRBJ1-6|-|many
TGTGCCAGCAGTCCTCAGTCCGGGGGCGTTTCACCCCTCCACTTT
CASSPQSGGVSPLHF
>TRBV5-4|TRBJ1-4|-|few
TGTGCCAGCAGCCCCATGGAGGGACAAAAACTGTTTTTT
CASSPMEGQKLFF
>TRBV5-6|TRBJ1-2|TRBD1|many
TGTGCCAGCAGCGTCTCTATCAGGGGGACGAATGGCTACACCTTC
CASSVSIRGTNGYTF
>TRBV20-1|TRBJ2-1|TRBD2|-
TGCAGTGCTAACCCGGGGGGGCTCCCGGGGCAGTTCTTC
CSANPGGLPGQFF
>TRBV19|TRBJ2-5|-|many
TGTGCCAGTAAGAGATCTAGCGTGGAGACCCAGTACTTC
CASKRSSVETQYF
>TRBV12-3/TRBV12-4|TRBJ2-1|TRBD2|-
TGTGCCAGCAGTCAAGGGACTAGCGGGAGGGCCCTCAATGAGCAGTTCTTC
CASSQGTSGRALNEQFF
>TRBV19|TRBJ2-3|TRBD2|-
TGTGCCAGTAGCCCTGCGACTAGCGGGAGAGGTACAGATACGCAGTATTTT
CASSPATSGRGTDTQYF
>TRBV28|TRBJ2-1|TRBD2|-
TGTGCCAGCAGCTCCGGACTAGCGGGAATATTTGAGCAGTTCTTC
CASSSGLAGIFEQFF
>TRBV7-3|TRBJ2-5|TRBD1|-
TGTGCCAGCAGCTTAAGGGGACAGGGGGCTTGGGAGACCCAGTACTTC
CASSLRGQGAWETQYF
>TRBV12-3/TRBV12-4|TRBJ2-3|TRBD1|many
TGTGCCAGCAGTTTGGGACAGTTGGTCACAGATACGCAGTATTTT
CASSLGQLVTDTQYF
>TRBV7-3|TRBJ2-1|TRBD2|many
TGTGCCAGCAGCTTAGAGGGACTAGCTGTACATGAGCAGTTCTTC
CASSLEGLAVHEQFF
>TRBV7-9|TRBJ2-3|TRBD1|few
TGTGCCAGCAGCTCCGGACAGGGTAGCACAGATACGCAGTATTTT
CASSSGQGSTDTQYF
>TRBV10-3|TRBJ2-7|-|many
TGTGCCATCAGTGAGTCGAGGAGCATGAGTGGCTACGAGCAGTACTTC
CAISESRSMSGYEQYF
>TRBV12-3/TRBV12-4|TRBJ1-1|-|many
TGTGCCAGCAGTTTAGGGCCGAACACTGAAGCTTTCTTT
CASSLGPNTEAFF
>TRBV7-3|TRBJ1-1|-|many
TGTGCCAGCAGCTTATGGCAGAACACTGAAGCTTTCTTT
CASSLWQNTEAFF
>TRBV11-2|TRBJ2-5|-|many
TGTGCCAGCAGCGTAGGTAGCGGTTCTGAGACCCAGTACTTC
CASSVGSGSETQYF